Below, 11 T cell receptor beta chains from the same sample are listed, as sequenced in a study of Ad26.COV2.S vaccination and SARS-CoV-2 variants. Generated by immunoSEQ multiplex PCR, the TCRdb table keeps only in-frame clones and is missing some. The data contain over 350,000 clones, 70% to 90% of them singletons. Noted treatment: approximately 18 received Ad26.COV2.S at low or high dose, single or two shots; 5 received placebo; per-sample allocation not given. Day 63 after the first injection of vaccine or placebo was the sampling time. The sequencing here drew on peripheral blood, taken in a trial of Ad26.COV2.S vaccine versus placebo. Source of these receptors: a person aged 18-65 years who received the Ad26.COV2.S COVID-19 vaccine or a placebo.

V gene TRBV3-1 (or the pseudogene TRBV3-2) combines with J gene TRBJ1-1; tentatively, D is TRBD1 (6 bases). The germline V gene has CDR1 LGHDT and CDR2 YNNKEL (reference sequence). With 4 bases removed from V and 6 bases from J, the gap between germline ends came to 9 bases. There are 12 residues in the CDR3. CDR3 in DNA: TGTGCCAGCAGCCTGCCAGGGGCTGAAGCTTTCTTT. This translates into CASSLPGAEAFF.

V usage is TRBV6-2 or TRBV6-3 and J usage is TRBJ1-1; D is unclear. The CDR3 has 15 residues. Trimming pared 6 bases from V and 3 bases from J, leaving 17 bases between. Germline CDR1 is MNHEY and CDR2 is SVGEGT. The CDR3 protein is CASSPSRLGDTEAFF. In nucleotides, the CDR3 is TGTGCCAGCAGCCCCTCACGGTTGGGTGACACTGAAGCTTTCTTT.

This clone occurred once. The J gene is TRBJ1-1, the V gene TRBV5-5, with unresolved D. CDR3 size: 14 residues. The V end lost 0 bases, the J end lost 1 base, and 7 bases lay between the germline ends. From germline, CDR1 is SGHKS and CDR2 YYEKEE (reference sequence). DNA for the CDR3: TGTGCCAGCAGCTTGGATAGGGCGAACACTGAAGCTTTCTTT. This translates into CASSLDRANTEAFF.

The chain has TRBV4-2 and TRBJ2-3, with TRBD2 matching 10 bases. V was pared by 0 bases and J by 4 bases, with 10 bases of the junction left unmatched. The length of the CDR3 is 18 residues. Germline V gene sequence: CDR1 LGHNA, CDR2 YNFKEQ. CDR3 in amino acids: CASSQEKVAGGIADTQYF. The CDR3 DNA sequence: TGTGCCAGCAGCCAAGAAAAGGTAGCGGGGGGTATCGCAGATACGCAGTATTTT.

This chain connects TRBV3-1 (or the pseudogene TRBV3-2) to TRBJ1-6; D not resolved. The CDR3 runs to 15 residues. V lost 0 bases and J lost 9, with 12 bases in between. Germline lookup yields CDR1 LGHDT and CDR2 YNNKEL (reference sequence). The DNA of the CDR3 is TGTGCCAGCAGCCAAGAAGGATTAGAGGGTTCACCCCTCCACTTT. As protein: CASSQEGLEGSPLHF.

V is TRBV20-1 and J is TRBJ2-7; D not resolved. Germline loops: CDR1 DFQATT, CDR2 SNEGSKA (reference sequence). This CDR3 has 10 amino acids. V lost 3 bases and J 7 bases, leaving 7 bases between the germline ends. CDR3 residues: CSARELEQYF. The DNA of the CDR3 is TGCAGTGCTAGGGAGTTAGAGCAGTACTTC.

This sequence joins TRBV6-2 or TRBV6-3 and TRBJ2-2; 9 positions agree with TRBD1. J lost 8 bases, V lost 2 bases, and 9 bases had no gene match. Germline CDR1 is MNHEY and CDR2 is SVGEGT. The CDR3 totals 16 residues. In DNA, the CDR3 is TGTGCCAGCAGTTACCCCGGGACAGGGCCAACGGGGGAGCTGTTTTTT. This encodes CASSYPGTGPTGELFF.

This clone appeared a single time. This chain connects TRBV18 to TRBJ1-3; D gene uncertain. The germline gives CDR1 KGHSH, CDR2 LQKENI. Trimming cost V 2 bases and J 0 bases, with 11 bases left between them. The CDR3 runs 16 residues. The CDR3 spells CASSPEARASGNTIYF. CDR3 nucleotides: TGTGCCAGCTCACCAGAAGCACGGGCCTCTGGAAACACCATATATTTT.

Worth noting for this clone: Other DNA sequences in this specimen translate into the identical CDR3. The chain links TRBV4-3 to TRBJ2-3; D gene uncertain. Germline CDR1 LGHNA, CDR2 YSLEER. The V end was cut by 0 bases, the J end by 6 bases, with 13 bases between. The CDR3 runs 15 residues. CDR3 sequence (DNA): TGCGCCAGCAGCCAAGATTTGGCCGGCTCCGATACGCAGTATTTT. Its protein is CASSQDLAGSDTQYF.

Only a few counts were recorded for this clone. DNA of the CDR3: TGTGCCAGCAGTTATAGGGGGGCCCCCTACGAGCAGTACTTC. Translated: CASSYRGAPYEQYF. The V and J genes are TRBV6-2 or TRBV6-3 and TRBJ2-7, with D perhaps assigned TRBD1 or TRBD2 (6 bases each). The V end lost 3 bases, the J end lost 2 bases, and 11 bases lay between the germline ends. CDR3 length equals 14 residues. CDR1 and CDR2 (germline): MNHEY, SVGEGT.

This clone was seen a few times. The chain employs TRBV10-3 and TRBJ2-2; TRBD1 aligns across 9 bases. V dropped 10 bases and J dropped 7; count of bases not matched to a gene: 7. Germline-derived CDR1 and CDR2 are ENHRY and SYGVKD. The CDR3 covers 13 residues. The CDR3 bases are TGTGCCACCAGACAGGGGGAGAGCGGGGAGCTGTTTTTT. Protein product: CATRQGESGELFF.